This T cell receptor beta chain was recorded in a study of response to subunit inactivated influenza vaccine. This clonotype was seen a few times. As yet, its antigen is unknown. TCRdb itself ran the RT-PCR reads through MiXCR, one entry per CDR3 protein. The sample lists over 800,000 distinct CDR3 sequences, 21% seen once, with more than 8.5% in the top ten. J lost 4 bases, V lost 5 bases, and 11 bases had no gene match. Germline V CDR1 and CDR2: MNHEY, SVGEGT. This CDR3 spans 17 amino acids. Findings of the study overall: The authors put forward the suggestion that each seasonal influenza vaccination may bring in only a limited number of new T cells.

Specimen: PBMCs from blood, collected about 5 days after vaccination. This TCR came from a man between 45 and 60 years old who received an inactivated influenza vaccine. This chain uses TRBV6-2 or TRBV6-3 with TRBJ2-2, with 9 positions matching TRBD1. CDR3 sequence: CASSNPTGGAVTGELFF. DNA for the CDR3: TGTGCCAGCAGTAACCCTACAGGGGGCGCGGTCACCGGGGAGCTGTTTTTT.